These 22 T cell receptor beta chains share one sample of origin, sequenced in a study of regulatory T cells in long-lasting Graves disease. Time point noted: persistent/refractory GD, antithyroid drugs over 5 years with positive TRAb. Extracted PBMC RNA gave rise to the TCR library. CDR3 regions were amplified by Arm-PCR using iRepertoire HTBI primers to build TCR beta libraries. TCRdb called the multiplex PCR reads again in MiXCR, with one record for every CDR3 protein. The table records a few hundred thousand distinct CDR3 sequences, about a fifth of them present only once. The material sequenced was peripheral blood mononuclear cells (PBMCs), taken when the disease was refractory, from a patient treated with antithyroid drugs. The receptors were sampled from a female donor with Graves disease.

This clonotype was recorded many times. The V gene is TRBV12-5, the J gene TRBJ1-1, with D perhaps matching TRBD1 (6 bases). The germline V and J ends were trimmed by 0 bases and 1 base, with 9 bases remaining between them. The germline V gene has CDR1 LGHNT and CDR2 FRNRAP. The CDR3 sequence is 15 residues long. Here the CDR3 DNA reads TGTGCTAGTGGTTTGGTAGGGGGGGAGAACACTGAAGCTTTCTTT. It translates to CASGLVGGENTEAFF.

V and J are TRBV7-9 and TRBJ2-7, with 7 bases lining up with TRBD2. Germline CDR1 and CDR2: SEHNR and FQNEAQ (reference sequence). The CDR3 is made up of 11 amino acids. V was pared by 8 bases and J by 9 bases, with 7 bases of the junction left unmatched. The chain's CDR3 is CASGGGEVQYF. The CDR3 nucleotides read TGTGCCAGCGGTGGGGGGGAGGTGCAGTACTTC.

This clonotype was found many times. The rearrangement links TRBV29-1 to TRBJ1-2; D is perhaps TRBD1 (6 bases). The CDR3 extends over 15 amino acids. Trimming removed 3 bases from V and 2 bases from J, with 16 bases in between. The germline V gene encodes CDR1 SQVTM and CDR2 ANQGSEA. The CDR3 DNA follows: TGCAGCGTTGAGCACAACAGGGAGATCAACTATGGCTACACCTTC. Translated: CSVEHNREINYGYTF.

Many counts were recorded for this clonotype. J is TRBJ2-7 and V is TRBV28, with a possible D match to TRBD1 (5 bases). Germline CDR1 MDHEN, CDR2 SYDVKM. Trimming removed 3 bases from V and 7 bases from J, with 22 bases in between. CDR3 length: 16 residues. The CDR3 region is CASSLGLRQTLDEQYF. CDR3 DNA: TGTGCCAGCAGTTTGGGGCTTCGCCAGACCCTCGATGAGCAGTACTTC.

This clonotype was recorded at least ten times. The chain recombines TRBV6-9 with TRBJ2-5; 7 bases match TRBD2. Germline V CDR1 and CDR2: MNHGY, SVAAGI. The CDR3 is made up of 17 amino acids. The ends lost 3 bases at V and 4 bases at J; junction bases unmatched: 14. The CDR3 loop is CASSYSPGGGVGETQYF. In nucleotides, the CDR3 is TGTGCCAGCAGTTACTCCCCGGGAGGTGGGGTGGGAGAGACCCAGTACTTC.

This clonotype was detected a few times. J is TRBJ1-1 and V is TRBV6-1; no reliable D call. V shed 2 bases and J shed 5 bases, with 12 bases lying between them. This CDR3 is built from 14 residues. Looked up from germline, CDR1 is MNHNS and CDR2 is SASEGT. The CDR3 DNA reads TGTGCCAGCAGTGAAAACTCATTGAGGACTGAAGCTTTCTTT. Translation: CASSENSLRTEAFF.

CDR3 sequence: CSVAGVRDYGYTF. The CDR3 nucleotides read TGCAGCGTGGCGGGTGTGAGGGACTATGGCTACACCTTC. The chain has TRBV29-1 and TRBJ1-2; no reliable D call. Germline V gene lookup returns CDR1 SQVTM and CDR2 ANQGSEA. The CDR3 totals 13 residues. Trimming cost V 6 bases and J 3 bases, with 14 bases left between them.

This clonotype was detected only a few times. This rearrangement joins TRBV28 to TRBJ1-4, with D perhaps TRBD1 (5 bases). The CDR3 extends over 16 amino acids. Germline CDR1 is MDHEN and CDR2 is SYDVKM. V dropped 6 bases and J dropped 10 bases, with 24 bases sitting between them. CDR3 amino acids: CASSQPGTESRVKLFF. CDR3 coding DNA: TGTGCCAGCAGCCAACCCGGGACCGAGAGTCGGGTAAAACTGTTTTTT.

The chain combines TRBV5-8 with TRBJ2-2; TRBD1 matches 9 bases. The germline CDR1 and CDR2 sequences are SGHTS and YDEGEE. The CDR3 loop spans 16 amino acids. V trimming: 4 bases; J trimming: 4 bases; junction bases outside the gene matches: 8. The CDR3 DNA reads TGTGCCAGCAGCCCTAGGACAGGGGCGCCCACCGGGGAGCTGTTTTTT. Protein product: CASSPRTGAPTGELFF.

The J gene is TRBJ1-5, the V gene TRBV28, with TRBD1 identical over 7 bases. After removal of 5 bases from V and 4 bases from J, the junction contained 5 bases not matched to a gene. From germline, CDR1 is MDHEN and CDR2 SYDVKM. The length of the CDR3 is 14 residues. The CDR3: CASSSAGGNQPQHF. In DNA form, the CDR3 reads TGTGCCAGCAGTAGCGCAGGGGGAAATCAGCCCCAGCATTTT.

The rearrangement joins TRBV5-1 to TRBJ2-5, with a possible D match to TRBD1 (7 bases). V lost 6 bases to trimming and J lost 1 base, with 16 bases between them. Germline V CDR1 and CDR2: SGHRS, YFSETQ. This CDR3 is built from 15 residues. CDR3 protein: CASMPPEGAQETQYF. The CDR3 DNA follows: TGCGCCAGCATGCCCCCGGAGGGGGCCCAAGAGACCCAGTACTTC.

This clonotype was detected only a few times. This sequence joins TRBV7-9 and TRBJ1-2; D might be TRBD1 (5 bases). V was pared by 5 bases and J by 5 bases, with 21 bases between. Germline CDR1 is SEHNR and CDR2 is FQNEAQ (reference sequence). The CDR3 runs to 16 residues. In DNA, the CDR3 is TGTGCCAGCAGCCTAACCTCGACAGTCGGCGGATATGGCTACACCTTC. Translating gives CASSLTSTVGGYGYTF.

In this sample, this clonotype turned up a few times. V usage is TRBV7-9 and J usage is TRBJ1-1; D might be TRBD1 (6 bases). CDR3 length: 11 residues. Germline values: CDR1 SEHNR, CDR2 FQNEAQ (reference sequence). Deletions cut 7 bases from V and 13 bases from J, with 16 bases between. DNA for the CDR3: TGTGCCAGCACCCGGGACACCCTGATTTTCTTT. Residues: CASTRDTLIFF.

This clonotype was detected a few times. This rearrangement joins TRBV4-1 to TRBJ2-7, with D maybe TRBD1 (5 bases). This CDR3 contains 15 residues. Trimming removed 2 bases at V and 1 base at J, with 12 bases between. Germline CDR1 and CDR2: MGHRA and YSYEKL. The CDR3 nucleotides read TGCGCCAGCAGCCAAAAACAAGGGGCTTCCTACGAGCAGTACTTC. It translates to CASSQKQGASYEQYF.

In the case of this clonotype: A much larger clone sits a single nucleotide away, making a read error possible. The chain has TRBV27 and TRBJ1-1; maybe TRBD1 (6 bases). V shed 3 bases and J shed 10 bases, with 15 bases lying between them. The germline CDR1 and CDR2 sequences are MNHEY and SMNVEV (reference sequence). CDR3 length: 13 residues. CDR3 loop: CASSFGGASGAFF. CDR3 sequence (DNA): TGTGCCAGCAGTTTCGGGGGCGCGTCTGGAGCTTTCTTT.

As concerns this clonotype: A much bigger clone sits one base away, suggesting this may be a read error. This sequence joins TRBV7-8 and TRBJ1-1; D remains unclear. Germline CDR1 is SGHVS and CDR2 is FQNEAQ. This CDR3 has 16 amino acids. The CDR3 loop is CAGSPLQGYLNTEAFF. In DNA, the CDR3 is TGTGCCGGCAGCCCGCTGCAAGGGTACTTGAACACTGAAGCTTTCTTT.

The rearrangement links TRBV20-1 to TRBJ1-3, with D unclear. The CDR3 covers 15 residues. Trimming stripped 2 bases from V and 0 bases from J, with 11 bases between. Germline V gives CDR1 DFQATT, CDR2 SNEGSKA (reference sequence). In DNA form, the CDR3 reads TGCAGTGCTAGATCGCCCGGAAGCTCTGGAAACACCATATATTTT. Amino acid sequence: CSARSPGSSGNTIYF.

This clonotype was observed many times. The gene calls are TRBV28 and TRBJ2-7; D is undetermined. Trimming cost V 2 bases and J 7 bases, with 6 bases left between them. Germline V gene data show CDR1 as MDHEN and CDR2 as SYDVKM. This CDR3 region has 11 residues. DNA for the CDR3: TGTGCCAGCAGTTTAAGGTGGGAGCAGTACTTC. It translates to CASSLRWEQYF.

The V and J genes are TRBV19 and TRBJ1-1, with 11 bases fitting TRBD1. Germline lookup yields CDR1 LNHDA and CDR2 SQIVND (reference sequence). The CDR3 contains 16 residues. The trim removed 5 bases at V and 1 base at J, leaving 6 bases unmatched. The CDR3 loop reads CASSAGQGAPNTEAFF. CDR3 coding DNA: TGTGCCAGTAGTGCCGGACAGGGGGCCCCGAACACTGAAGCTTTCTTT.

The chain links TRBV5-1 to TRBJ1-6; 10 nucleotides match TRBD1. With 0 bases clipped from V and 11 bases from J, the junction kept 2 bases outside the gene matches. This CDR3 region has 14 residues. Per germline, CDR1 SGHRS and CDR2 YFSETQ. The CDR3 region is CASSLGDRGPPLHF. The CDR3 DNA is TGCGCCAGCAGCTTGGGGGACAGGGGACCACCCCTCCACTTT.

This clonotype was picked up many times. The chain's CDR3 is CASSPRGHNQPQHF. The DNA of the CDR3 is TGTGCCAGCAGCCCCCGAGGACACAATCAGCCCCAGCATTTT. V gene TRBV3-1 combines with J gene TRBJ1-5, with D possibly matching TRBD1 (5 bases). CDR1 is LGHDT, CDR2 YNNKEL, per germline (reference sequence). V was shortened by 4 bases and J by 3 bases, with 10 bases between the two germline ends. This CDR3 has 14 residues.

The table lists this clonotype with many counts. CDR3 nucleotide sequence: TGTGCCAGCAGCTTAAGTGAGACAGGGGGTAAGGAGCAGTACTTC. Translation gives CASSLSETGGKEQYF. This chain connects TRBV7-9 to TRBJ2-7, with TRBD1 matching 9 bases. Germline CDR1 reads SEHNR; CDR2 reads FQNEAQ (reference sequence). The junction had 9 bases not matched to a gene; V was cut back by 2 bases and J by 7 bases. The CDR3 has 15 residues.